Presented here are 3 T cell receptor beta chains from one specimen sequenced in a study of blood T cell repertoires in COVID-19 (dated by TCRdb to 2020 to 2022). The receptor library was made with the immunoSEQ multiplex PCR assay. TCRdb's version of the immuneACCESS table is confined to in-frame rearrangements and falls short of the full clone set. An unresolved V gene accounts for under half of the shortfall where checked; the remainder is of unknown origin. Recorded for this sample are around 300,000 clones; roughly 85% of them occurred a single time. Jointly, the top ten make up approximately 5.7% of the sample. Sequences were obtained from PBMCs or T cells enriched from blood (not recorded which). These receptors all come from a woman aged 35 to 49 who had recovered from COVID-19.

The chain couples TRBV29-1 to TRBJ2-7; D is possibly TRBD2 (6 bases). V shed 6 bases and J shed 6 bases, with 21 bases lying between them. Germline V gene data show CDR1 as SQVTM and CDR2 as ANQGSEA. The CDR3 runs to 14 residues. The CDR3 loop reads CSVEYDGGSGEQYF. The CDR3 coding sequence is TGCAGCGTCGAATACGACGGTGGTAGCGGCGAGCAGTACTTC.

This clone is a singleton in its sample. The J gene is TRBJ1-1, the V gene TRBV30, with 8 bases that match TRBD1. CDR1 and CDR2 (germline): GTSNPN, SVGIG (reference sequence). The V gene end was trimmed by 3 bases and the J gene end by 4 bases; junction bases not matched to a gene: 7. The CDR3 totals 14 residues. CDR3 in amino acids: CAWSETGEGTEAFF. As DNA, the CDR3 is TGTGCCTGGAGCGAGACAGGGGAGGGCACTGAAGCTTTCTTT.

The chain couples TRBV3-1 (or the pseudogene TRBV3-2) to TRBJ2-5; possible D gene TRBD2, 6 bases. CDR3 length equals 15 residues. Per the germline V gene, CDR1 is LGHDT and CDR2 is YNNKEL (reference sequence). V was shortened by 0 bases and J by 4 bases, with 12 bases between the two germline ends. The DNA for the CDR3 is TGTGCCAGCAGCCAAGAAGGAGGGGACTCAGAGACCCAGTACTTC. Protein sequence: CASSQEGGDSETQYF.